Following are 31 T cell receptor beta chains from one sample sequenced in a study of cytomegalovirus exposure and HLA in healthy donors. PCR involved 60 Vbeta and 13 Jbeta primers. Assay used: immunoSEQ multiplex PCR; TCRdb lists only in-frame clones, some missing. The sample lists some 130,000 clones, roughly 82% occurring once. The sample consisted of PBMCs. All receptors derive from a male donor in good health and CMV-seropositive.

In the case of this clone: Other DNA sequences in the same sample also yield this CDR3. The chain carries TRBV7-8 and TRBJ2-5; D is uncertain. The germline V gene has CDR1 SGHVS and CDR2 FQNEAQ. The CDR3 totals 12 residues. The V and J ends lost 2 bases and 3 bases respectively, with 4 bases between them. This chain's CDR3 is CASSLREETQYF. In DNA form, the CDR3 reads TGTGCCAGCAGCTTACGGGAAGAGACCCAGTACTTC.

This chain connects TRBV14 to TRBJ2-7; 9 bases fit TRBD2. Per the germline V gene, CDR1 is SGHDN and CDR2 is FVKESK. The CDR3 runs 13 residues. V shed 4 bases and J 7 bases; nucleotides not matched to a gene: 5. CDR3 DNA: TGTGCCAGCAGCCTATTTCTAGCGGGGGAGCAGTACTTC. Its translation: CASSLFLAGEQYF.

The rearrangement joins TRBV18 to TRBJ2-2, with TRBD2 matching 12 bases. The germline CDR1 and CDR2 sequences are KGHSH and LQKENI. The CDR3 length is 16 residues. V lost 3 bases and J lost 6; bases outside the gene matches: 5. DNA of the CDR3: TGTGCCAGCTCACCGCGGACTAGCGGGGTGGCCGGGGAGCTGTTTTTT. Amino acid sequence: CASSPRTSGVAGELFF.

The chain is built from TRBV28 and TRBJ1-2; maybe TRBD1 (5 bases). Germline-derived CDR1 and CDR2 are MDHEN and SYDVKM. Trimming left V 3 bases short and J 3 bases short, with 14 bases between. This CDR3 has 15 residues. CDR3 nucleotides: TGTGCCAGCAGTTTGTTAGTGCGGGGGGACTATGGCTACACCTTC. Encoded protein: CASSLLVRGDYGYTF.

The chain is built from TRBV5-1 and TRBJ2-1, with D tentatively TRBD1 (6 bases). The ends were cut back, 0 bases at V and 2 bases at J, with 9 bases in the middle. In germline, CDR1 is SGHRS, CDR2 YFSETQ. This CDR3 is built from 15 residues. Here the CDR3 reads CASSLVGTPYNEQFF. The CDR3 coding sequence is TGCGCCAGCAGCTTGGTGGGGACACCCTACAATGAGCAGTTCTTC.

V and J are TRBV7-2 and TRBJ1-5; TRBD1 matches at 7 bases. The V gene's germline CDR1 is SGHTA and CDR2 FQGNSA. V lost 5 bases, J lost 3 bases, and 7 bases stayed unmatched. The CDR3 runs 15 residues. CDR3 residues: CASSLERGPNQPQHF. The CDR3, as DNA: TGTGCCAGCAGCCTAGAGAGGGGGCCCAATCAGCCCCAGCATTTT.

The chain joins TRBV7-2 to TRBJ2-5, with 8 bases fitting TRBD2. The CDR3 totals 15 residues. The V gene end was trimmed by 5 bases and the J gene end by 3 bases; junction bases not matched to a gene: 8. Germline V lookup: CDR1 SGHTA, CDR2 FQGNSA. The CDR3 nucleotides read TGTGCCAGCAGCCGCTCTGGACTAGCAAAAGAGACCCAGTACTTC. This gives the protein CASSRSGLAKETQYF.

V usage is TRBV4-1 and J usage is TRBJ2-1; 11 bases match TRBD2. Germline V gene data show CDR1 as MGHRA and CDR2 as YSYEKL. This CDR3 comprises 16 residues. V shed 2 bases, J shed 4 bases, and the junction held 4 bases outside the gene matches. CDR3 loop: CASSQPGLAGYNEQFF. CDR3 in DNA: TGCGCCAGCAGCCAACCCGGACTAGCGGGTTACAATGAGCAGTTCTTC.

The J gene is TRBJ2-2, the V gene TRBV7-2; the match to TRBD2 covers 7 bases. CDR3 length equals 13 residues. Germline CDR1 is SGHTA and CDR2 is FQGNSA. With 6 bases clipped from V and 6 bases from J, the junction kept 4 bases outside the gene matches. CDR3 in DNA: TGTGCCAGCAGACCAGCGGGACCCGGGGAGCTGTTTTTT. Translation gives CASRPAGPGELFF. The complete variable domain, with remaining parts taken from reference TRBV7-2 and TRBJ2-2, reads GAGVSQSPSNKVTEKGKDVELRCDPISGHTALYWYRQSLGQGLEFLIYFQGNSAPDKSGLPSDRFSAERTGGSVSTLTIQRTQQEDSAVYLCASRPAGPGELFFGEGSRLTVL.

The chain uses TRBV15 and TRBJ2-3; 14 bases are a match to TRBD2. The length of the CDR3 is 16 residues. After removal of 9 bases from V and 2 bases from J, the junction contained 7 bases not matched to a gene. Germline V lookup: CDR1 LNHNV, CDR2 YYDKDF (reference sequence). CDR3 in DNA: TGTGCCACAGGACTGGGACTAGCGGGGGACACAGATACGCAGTATTTT. Translation: CATGLGLAGDTDTQYF.

The chain is built from TRBV19 and TRBJ2-3; D is uncertain. This CDR3 region has 13 residues. V lost 0 bases, J lost 4 bases, and 5 bases lay in between. Germline V gives CDR1 LNHDA, CDR2 SQIVND (reference sequence). CDR3 sequence (DNA): TGTGCCAGTAGTATAGAGAGGTCAGATACGCAGTATTTT. It codes for CASSIERSDTQYF.

The chain carries TRBV7-9 and TRBJ2-1; TRBD2 matches 8 bases. This CDR3 is 16 amino acids long. V was clipped by 6 bases and J by 2 bases; unmatched bases: 9. From germline, CDR1 is SEHNR and CDR2 FQNEAQ (reference sequence). The CDR3 sequence is CASSQPAGGTYNEQFF. The CDR3 DNA reads as TGTGCCAGCAGTCAACCCGCGGGAGGAACCTACAATGAGCAGTTCTTC.

V and J are TRBV7-2 and TRBJ1-2; no firm D call. Trimming took off 0 bases at V and 4 bases at J, with 15 bases between the two ends. The CDR3 runs 16 residues. In germline, CDR1 is SGHTA, CDR2 FQGNSA. The CDR3 coding sequence is TGTGCCAGCAGCTTAGCGGAGGCAATTTATGGCTATGGCTACACCTTC. Its protein product is CASSLAEAIYGYGYTF. The complete variable domain, with remaining parts taken from reference TRBV7-2 and TRBJ1-2, reads GAGVSQSPSNKVTEKGKDVELRCDPISGHTALYWYRQSLGQGLEFLIYFQGNSAPDKSGLPSDRFSAERTGGSVSTLTIQRTQQEDSAVYLCASSLAEAIYGYGYTFGSGTRLTVV.

The chain links TRBV11-1 to TRBJ2-1; 9 bases line up with TRBD1. The trim removed 5 bases at V and 6 bases at J, leaving 5 bases unmatched. Germline V gives CDR1 SGHAT, CDR2 FQDESV (reference sequence). The CDR3 length is 14 residues. CDR3 DNA sequence: TGTGCCAGCAGCCCGGGACAGGGAGCCAATGAGCAGTTCTTC. Translating gives CASSPGQGANEQFF. Drawing the rest from reference TRBV11-1 and TRBJ2-1, the complete variable domain is EAEVAQSPRYKITEKSQAVAFWCDPISGHATLYWYRQILGQGPELLVQFQDESVVDDSQLPKDRFSAERLKGVDSTLKIQPAELGDSAMYLCASSPGQGANEQFFGPGTRLTVL.

This rearrangement joins TRBV5-1 to TRBJ2-7, with D maybe TRBD1 (5 bases). The germline gives CDR1 SGHRS, CDR2 YFSETQ. The CDR3 is 15 amino acids. The V end was cut by 2 bases, the J end by 6 bases, with 18 bases between. The CDR3 is CASSFGGAATGEQYF. The CDR3, as DNA: TGCGCCAGCAGCTTCGGTGGGGCCGCTACCGGCGAGCAGTACTTC.

On this clone itself: One end of the junction is discordant with germline, which a read error may explain. This sequence joins TRBV7-9 and TRBJ1-2; 11 bases line up with TRBD1. The CDR3 has 18 amino acids. Germline V gene lookup returns CDR1 SEHNR and CDR2 FQNEAQ (reference sequence). CDR3 nucleotide sequence: TGTTCCAGCAGCCCGGACAGGGGGCGGATTCCCAGCAACTATGGCTACACCTTC. Protein sequence: CSSSPDRGRIPSNYGYTF. Complete variable domain (other parts from reference TRBV7-9 and TRBJ1-2): DTGVSQNPRHKITKRGQNVTFRCDPISEHNRLYWYRQTLGQGPEFLTYFQNEAQLEKSRLLSDRFSAERPKGSFSTLEIQRTEQGDSAMYLCSSSPDRGRIPSNYGYTFGSGTRLTVV.

The chain joins TRBV9 to TRBJ1-4, with 8 bases fitting TRBD1. The CDR3 is 14 amino acids. After removal of 6 bases from V and 8 bases from J, the junction contained 9 bases not matched to a gene. Germline-derived CDR1 and CDR2 are SGDLS and YYNGEE. The CDR3 region has the DNA TGTGCCAGCAACCCCGGGACAGGACGGGAAAAACTGTTTTTT. Protein product: CASNPGTGREKLFF.

This clone has more than one count but fewer than ten. The J gene is TRBJ2-5, the V gene TRBV7-2; 9 nucleotides line up with TRBD1. CDR1 is SGHTA and CDR2 is FQGNSA in the germline V gene. The length of the CDR3 is 13 residues. Losses at the gene ends were 5 bases for V and 6 bases for J; bases not matched to a gene: 4. CDR3 in DNA: TGTGCCAGCAGCACCGGGACAGGGAAGACCCAGTACTTC. It specifies CASSTGTGKTQYF.

The chain employs TRBV6-4 and TRBJ2-2, with D maybe TRBD2 (6 bases). This CDR3 region has 13 residues. Trimming took off 5 bases at V and 7 bases at J, with 11 bases between the two ends. Germline V CDR1 and CDR2: MRHNA, SNTAGT. The CDR3 nucleotides read TGTGCCAGCAGTCGGGACTGGAGCGGGGAGCTGTTTTTT. Amino acids: CASSRDWSGELFF.

The J gene is TRBJ2-1, the V gene TRBV19, with TRBD2 matching over 7 bases. Germline CDR1 and CDR2: LNHDA and SQIVND (reference sequence). With 3 bases clipped from V and 4 bases from J, the junction kept 6 bases outside the gene matches. The CDR3 length is 15 residues. The CDR3 region has the DNA TGTGCCAGTAGTATCGGGGGGAGATCGTACAATGAGCAGTTCTTC. This sequence encodes CASSIGGRSYNEQFF.

The rearrangement links TRBV5-5 to TRBJ2-7; TRBD1 matches at 8 bases. Losses at the gene ends were 4 bases for V and 4 bases for J; bases not matched to a gene: 16. Per germline, CDR1 SGHKS and CDR2 YYEKEE (reference sequence). The CDR3 has 17 residues. CDR3 sequence (DNA): TGTGCCAGCAGCCCGGGACAGGTTTTAGGGATCGATTACGAGCAGTACTTC. Amino acids: CASSPGQVLGIDYEQYF.

The V and J genes are TRBV2 and TRBJ1-1; D unclear. The CDR3 is 13 residues long. V gave up 4 bases and J gave up 6 bases, with 12 bases separating them. The germline V gene encodes CDR1 SNHLY and CDR2 FYNNEI. The CDR3 sequence is CASSGEVQAEAFF. CDR3 bases: TGTGCCAGCAGTGGCGAGGTCCAAGCTGAAGCTTTCTTT.

The V and J genes are TRBV30 and TRBJ2-1; possible D gene TRBD2, 6 bases. The V end lost 8 bases, the J end lost 0 bases, and 11 bases lay between the germline ends. The CDR3 loop spans 13 amino acids. Germline V gene sequence: CDR1 GTSNPN, CDR2 SVGIG (reference sequence). This CDR3 is CAGGLTSYNEQFF. DNA for the CDR3: TGTGCCGGAGGACTAACCTCCTACAATGAGCAGTTCTTC. The full variable domain, in which reference TRBV30 and TRBJ2-1 provide the parts outside the CDR3, is SQTIHQWPATLVQPVGSPLSLECTVEGTSNPNLYWYRQAAGRGLQLLFYSVGIGQISSEVPQNLSASRPQDRQFILSSKKLLLSDSGFYLCAGGLTSYNEQFFGPGTRLTVL.

V usage is TRBV29-1 and J usage is TRBJ2-1; D not certain. Germline CDR1 reads SQVTM; CDR2 reads ANQGSEA. The germline V and J ends were trimmed by 2 bases and 6 bases, with 11 bases remaining between them. The CDR3 spans 13 residues. CDR3 loop: CSVEFWQVNEQFF. The CDR3 DNA reads as TGCAGCGTTGAATTTTGGCAGGTCAATGAGCAGTTCTTC.

The V call is TRBV5-1, the J call TRBJ2-3; TRBD1 is a possible D gene (6 bases). The germline V gene encodes CDR1 SGHRS and CDR2 YFSETQ. The V gene lost 2 bases and the J gene lost 4 bases, with 11 bases spanning the gap. The CDR3 has 14 amino acids. The CDR3: CASSLRQVSDTQYF. The CDR3 DNA reads as TGCGCCAGCAGCTTACGACAGGTGTCAGATACGCAGTATTTT.

This clone was seen a handful of times. This rearrangement joins TRBV11-2 to TRBJ2-2, with D perhaps matching TRBD1 (5 bases). Germline CDR1 is SGHAT and CDR2 is FQNNGV. The CDR3 runs to 14 residues. Trimming left V 3 bases short and J 3 bases short, with 8 bases between. In nucleotides, the CDR3 is TGTGCCAGCAGCTTTGACAGACACACCGGGGAGCTGTTTTTT. Protein sequence: CASSFDRHTGELFF.

To note about this clone: Mismatch with germline at one junction end may stem from a read error. Other DNA sequences in this sample translate to the same CDR3. The CDR3 DNA follows: TGCGCCAGCAGTTTGGTGAGCTCCTACAATGAGCAGTTCTTC. The encoded protein is CASSLVSSYNEQFF. The chain employs TRBV5-1 and TRBJ2-1; D not certain. Germline values: CDR1 SGHRS, CDR2 YFSETQ. CDR3 length: 14 residues.

This rearrangement joins TRBV7-2 to TRBJ1-2, with 9 bases that match TRBD1. This CDR3 contains 16 residues. Per germline, CDR1 SGHTA and CDR2 FQGNSA. The V gene end was trimmed by 4 bases and the J gene end by 2 bases; junction bases not matched to a gene: 8. For the CDR3, the DNA is TGTGCCAGCAGCTCGGACAGGGGAGCTGAGAACTATGGCTACACCTTC. It encodes CASSSDRGAENYGYTF. The entire variable domain, with the rest obtained from reference TRBV7-2 and TRBJ1-2, is as follows: GAGVSQSPSNKVTEKGKDVELRCDPISGHTALYWYRQSLGQGLEFLIYFQGNSAPDKSGLPSDRFSAERTGGSVSTLTIQRTQQEDSAVYLCASSSDRGAENYGYTFGSGTRLTVV.

The chain has TRBV18 and TRBJ2-7; 8 bases align to TRBD2. Germline lookup yields CDR1 KGHSH and CDR2 LQKENI. The junction had 9 bases not matched to a gene; V was cut back by 3 bases and J by 5 bases. CDR3 length: 15 amino acids. The CDR3 spells CASSPAGLVRHEQYF. CDR3 bases: TGTGCCAGCTCACCCGCGGGACTAGTCCGCCACGAGCAGTACTTC.

The chain is built from TRBV5-1 and TRBJ2-1; 9 bases agree with TRBD2. The length of the CDR3 is 16 residues. Losses at the gene ends were 0 bases for V and 6 bases for J; bases not matched to a gene: 7. CDR1 is SGHRS and CDR2 is YFSETQ in the germline V gene. The CDR3 nucleotides read TGCGCCAGCAGCTTGGCAGTAGCGGGGGCCGGCAATGAGCAGTTCTTC. Amino acids: CASSLAVAGAGNEQFF.

This CDR3 is CASSLAGTGVYEQYF. The CDR3 DNA is TGTGCCAGCAGTCTCGCCGGGACAGGAGTCTACGAGCAGTACTTC. The V call is TRBV27, the J call TRBJ2-7, with TRBD1 matching 8 bases. The CDR3 contains 15 residues. Germline V gene lookup returns CDR1 MNHEY and CDR2 SMNVEV (reference sequence). The V segment lost 5 bases and the J segment 3 bases; nucleotides outside the gene matches: 9.